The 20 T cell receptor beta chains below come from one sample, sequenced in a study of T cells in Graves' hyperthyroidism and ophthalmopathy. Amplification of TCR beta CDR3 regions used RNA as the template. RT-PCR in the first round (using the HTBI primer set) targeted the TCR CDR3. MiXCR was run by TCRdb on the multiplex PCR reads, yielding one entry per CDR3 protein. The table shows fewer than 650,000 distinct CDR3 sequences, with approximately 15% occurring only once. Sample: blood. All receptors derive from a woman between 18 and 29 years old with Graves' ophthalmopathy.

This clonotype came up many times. CDR3 DNA: TGCGCCAGCAGTTATGTGAGGAACACTGAAGCTTTCTTT. Translated: CASSYVRNTEAFF. This chain uses TRBV10-2 with TRBJ1-1, with D unresolved. The germline gives CDR1 WSHSY, CDR2 SAAADI. Trimming removed 5 bases from V and 1 base from J, with 8 bases in between. This CDR3 comprises 13 residues.

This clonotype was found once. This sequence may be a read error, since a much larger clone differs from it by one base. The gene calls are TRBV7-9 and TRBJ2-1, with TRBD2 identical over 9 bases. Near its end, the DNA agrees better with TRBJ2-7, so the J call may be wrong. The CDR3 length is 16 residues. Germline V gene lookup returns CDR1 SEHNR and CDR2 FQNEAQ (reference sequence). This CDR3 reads CASSFPSSGEDNEQYF. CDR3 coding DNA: TGTGCCAGCAGCTTCCCATCTAGCGGGGAAGACAATGAGCAGTACTTC.

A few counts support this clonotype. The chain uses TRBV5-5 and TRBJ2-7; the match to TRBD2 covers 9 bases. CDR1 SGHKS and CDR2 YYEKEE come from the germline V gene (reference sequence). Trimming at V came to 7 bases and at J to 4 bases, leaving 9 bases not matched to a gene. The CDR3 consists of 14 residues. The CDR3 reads CASARSSGTYEQYF. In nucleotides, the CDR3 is TGTGCCAGCGCGCGGTCTAGCGGGACATACGAGCAGTACTTC. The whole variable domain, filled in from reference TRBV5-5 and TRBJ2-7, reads DAGVTQSPTHLIKTRGQQVTLRCSPISGHKSVSWYQQVLGQGPQFIFQYYEKEERGRGNFPDRFSARQFPNYSSELNVNALLLGDSALYLCASARSSGTYEQYFGPGTRLTVT.

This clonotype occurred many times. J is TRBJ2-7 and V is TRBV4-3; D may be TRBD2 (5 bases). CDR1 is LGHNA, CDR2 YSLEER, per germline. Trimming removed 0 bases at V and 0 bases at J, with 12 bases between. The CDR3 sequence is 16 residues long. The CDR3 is CASSQEAAASSYEQYF. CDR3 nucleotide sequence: TGCGCCAGCAGCCAAGAAGCGGCGGCGAGCTCCTACGAGCAGTACTTC.

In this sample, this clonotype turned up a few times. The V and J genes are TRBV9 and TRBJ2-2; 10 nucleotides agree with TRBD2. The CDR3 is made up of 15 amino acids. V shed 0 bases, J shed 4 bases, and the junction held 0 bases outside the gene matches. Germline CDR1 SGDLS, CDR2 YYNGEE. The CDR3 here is CASSVASGGTGELFF. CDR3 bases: TGTGCCAGCAGCGTAGCTAGCGGGGGCACCGGGGAGCTGTTTTTT.

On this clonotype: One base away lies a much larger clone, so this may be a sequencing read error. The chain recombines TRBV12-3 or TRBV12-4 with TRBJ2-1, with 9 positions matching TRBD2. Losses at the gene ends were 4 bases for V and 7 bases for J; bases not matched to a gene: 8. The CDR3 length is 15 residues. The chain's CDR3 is CASSCGTSSPNEQFF. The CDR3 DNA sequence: TGTGCCAGCAGTTGCGGGACTAGCAGCCCGAATGAGCAGTTCTTC.

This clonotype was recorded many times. The CDR3, as DNA: TGTGCCAGCAGCTTAGGACTAGCGGGAGGAATTCAAGAGACCCAGTACTTC. Its protein is CASSLGLAGGIQETQYF. The rearrangement joins TRBV7-6 to TRBJ2-5; 13 bases are shared with TRBD2. Germline V CDR1 and CDR2: SGHVS, FNYEAQ. V shed 1 base and J 2 bases; nucleotides not matched to a gene: 4. The CDR3 runs to 17 residues.

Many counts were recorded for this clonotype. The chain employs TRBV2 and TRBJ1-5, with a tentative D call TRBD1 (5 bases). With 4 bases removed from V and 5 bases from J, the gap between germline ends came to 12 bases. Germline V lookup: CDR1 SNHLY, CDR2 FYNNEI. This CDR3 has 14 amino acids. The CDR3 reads CASSGSTEHQPQHF. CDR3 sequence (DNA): TGTGCCAGCAGTGGGTCGACAGAACATCAGCCCCAGCATTTT.

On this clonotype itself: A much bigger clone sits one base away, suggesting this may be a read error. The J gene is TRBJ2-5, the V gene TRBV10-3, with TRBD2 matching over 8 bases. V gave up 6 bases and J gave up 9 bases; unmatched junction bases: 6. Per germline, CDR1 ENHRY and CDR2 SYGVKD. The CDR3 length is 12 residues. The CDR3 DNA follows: TGTGCCATCAGCTTTCCCGGGGGGGCCCAGTACTTC. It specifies CAISFPGGAQYF.

The chain's CDR3 is CASSLGGGLRAFF. CDR3 bases: TGTGCCAGCAGCTTGGGGGGGGGGCTGAGGGCTTTCTTT. V and J are TRBV5-6 and TRBJ1-1, with D perhaps TRBD1 (6 bases). This CDR3 has 13 residues. The V and J ends lost 0 bases and 11 bases respectively, with 14 bases between them. CDR1 and CDR2 (germline): SGHDT, YYEEEE.

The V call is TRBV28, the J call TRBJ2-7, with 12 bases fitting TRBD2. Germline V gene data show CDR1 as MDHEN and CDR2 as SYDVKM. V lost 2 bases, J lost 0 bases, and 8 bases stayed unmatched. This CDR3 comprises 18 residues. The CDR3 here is CASSLGGLAGGPSYEQYF. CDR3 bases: TGTGCCAGCAGTTTAGGAGGCCTAGCGGGAGGGCCCTCCTACGAGCAGTACTTC. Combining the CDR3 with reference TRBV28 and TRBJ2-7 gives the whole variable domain DVKVTQSSRYLVKRTGEKVFLECVQDMDHENMFWYRQDPGLGLRLIYFSYDVKMKEKGDIPEGYSVSREKKERFSLILESASTNQTSMYLCASSLGGLAGGPSYEQYFGPGTRLTVT.

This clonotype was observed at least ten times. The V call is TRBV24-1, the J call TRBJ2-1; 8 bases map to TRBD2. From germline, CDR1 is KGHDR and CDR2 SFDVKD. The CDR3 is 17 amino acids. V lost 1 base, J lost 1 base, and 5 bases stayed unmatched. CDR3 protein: CATSDFPAGGSYNEQFF. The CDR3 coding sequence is TGTGCCACCAGTGATTTCCCTGCGGGAGGATCCTACAATGAGCAGTTCTTC.

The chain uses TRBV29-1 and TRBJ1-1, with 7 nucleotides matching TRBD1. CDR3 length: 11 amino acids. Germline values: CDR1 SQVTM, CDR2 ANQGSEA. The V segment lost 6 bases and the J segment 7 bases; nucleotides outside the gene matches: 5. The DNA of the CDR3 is TGCAGCGTCGCCTGGACAGGTGAAGCTTTCTTT. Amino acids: CSVAWTGEAFF.

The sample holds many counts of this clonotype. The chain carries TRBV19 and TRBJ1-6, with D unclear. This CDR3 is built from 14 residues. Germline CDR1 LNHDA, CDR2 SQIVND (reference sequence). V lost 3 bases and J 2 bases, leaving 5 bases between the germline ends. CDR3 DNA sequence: TGTGCCAGTAGTATGAGACCCTATAATTCACCCCTCCACTTT. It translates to CASSMRPYNSPLHF.

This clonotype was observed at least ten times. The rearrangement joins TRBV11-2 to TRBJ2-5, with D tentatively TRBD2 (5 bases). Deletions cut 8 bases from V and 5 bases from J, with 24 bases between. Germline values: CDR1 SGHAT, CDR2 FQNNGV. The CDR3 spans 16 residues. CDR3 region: CASHTPWETSGETQYF. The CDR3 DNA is TGTGCCAGCCACACCCCGTGGGAGACGTCGGGGGAGACCCAGTACTTC.

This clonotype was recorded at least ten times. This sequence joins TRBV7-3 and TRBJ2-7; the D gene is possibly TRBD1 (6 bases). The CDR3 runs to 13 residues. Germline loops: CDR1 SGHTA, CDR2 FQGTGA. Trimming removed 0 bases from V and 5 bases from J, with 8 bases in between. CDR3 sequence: CASSLTYRDEQYF. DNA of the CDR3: TGTGCCAGCAGCTTAACTTACAGGGACGAGCAGTACTTC.

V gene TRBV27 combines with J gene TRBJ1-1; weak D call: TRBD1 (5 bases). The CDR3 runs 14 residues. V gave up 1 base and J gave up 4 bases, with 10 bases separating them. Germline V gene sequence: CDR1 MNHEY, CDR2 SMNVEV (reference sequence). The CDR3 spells CASSLWIRGTEAFF. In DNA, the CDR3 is TGTGCCAGCAGTTTATGGATAAGGGGCACTGAAGCTTTCTTT.

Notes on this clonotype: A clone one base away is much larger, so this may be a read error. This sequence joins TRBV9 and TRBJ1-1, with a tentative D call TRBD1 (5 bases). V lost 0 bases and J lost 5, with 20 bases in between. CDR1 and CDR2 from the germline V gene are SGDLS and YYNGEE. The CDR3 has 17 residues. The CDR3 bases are TGTGCCAGCAGCGTAGTAGGGGTAGGAGGGGATAGAACTGAAGCTTTCTTT. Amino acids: CASSVVGVGGDRTEAFF.

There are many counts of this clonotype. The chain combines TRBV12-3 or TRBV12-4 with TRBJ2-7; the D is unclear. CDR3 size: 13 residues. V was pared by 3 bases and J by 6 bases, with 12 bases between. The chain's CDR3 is CASSFRLSSEQYF. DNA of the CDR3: TGTGCCAGCAGTTTTAGGTTATCTAGCGAGCAGTACTTC.

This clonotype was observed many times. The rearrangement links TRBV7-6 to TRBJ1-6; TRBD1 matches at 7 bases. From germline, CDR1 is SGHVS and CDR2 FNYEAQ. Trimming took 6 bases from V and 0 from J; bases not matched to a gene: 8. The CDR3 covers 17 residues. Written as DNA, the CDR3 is TGTGCCAGCAGGCCAGGGCCAGGGGGCTCCTATAATTCACCCCTCCACTTT. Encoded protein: CASRPGPGGSYNSPLHF.